This TCR beta chain emerged from a study of Graves' ophthalmopathy and Graves' hyperthyroidism. Concerning this clonotype: What it recognizes is unknown.

General study points: Detection in blood was also observed for most expanded thyroid clonotypes above 0.001 frequency. Ophthalmopathy progression was predicted with approximately 68% sensitivity and roughly 72% specificity.

Germline CDR1 reads SGHTA; CDR2 reads FQGNSA. This CDR3 comprises 15 residues. The germline V and J ends were trimmed by 5 bases and 5 bases, with 18 bases remaining between them. Researchers turned away patients with other autoimmune diseases, uncontrolled infections, pregnancy or lactation. The diagnosis was founded upon clinical symptoms, serum thyroxine, TRAb, thyroid ultrasound and orbital computed tomography. The TCR beta CDR3 regions underwent amplification from RNA transcripts. HTBI-primed first-round RT-PCR preceded second-round multiplex PCR. TCRdb called the multiplex PCR reads again in MiXCR, with one record for every CDR3 protein. This table has over a million distinct CDR3 sequences, less than 45% appearing once.

The receptor comes from an adult man with Graves' hyperthyroidism. Material for sequencing was peripheral blood or thyroid tissue (not recorded which). This rearrangement joins TRBV7-2 to TRBJ2-5, with D possibly being TRBD2 (6 bases). The CDR3 reads CASSTLGFSGETQYF. CDR3 bases: TGTGCCAGCAGCACCCTGGGGTTTAGCGGCGAGACCCAGTACTTC.